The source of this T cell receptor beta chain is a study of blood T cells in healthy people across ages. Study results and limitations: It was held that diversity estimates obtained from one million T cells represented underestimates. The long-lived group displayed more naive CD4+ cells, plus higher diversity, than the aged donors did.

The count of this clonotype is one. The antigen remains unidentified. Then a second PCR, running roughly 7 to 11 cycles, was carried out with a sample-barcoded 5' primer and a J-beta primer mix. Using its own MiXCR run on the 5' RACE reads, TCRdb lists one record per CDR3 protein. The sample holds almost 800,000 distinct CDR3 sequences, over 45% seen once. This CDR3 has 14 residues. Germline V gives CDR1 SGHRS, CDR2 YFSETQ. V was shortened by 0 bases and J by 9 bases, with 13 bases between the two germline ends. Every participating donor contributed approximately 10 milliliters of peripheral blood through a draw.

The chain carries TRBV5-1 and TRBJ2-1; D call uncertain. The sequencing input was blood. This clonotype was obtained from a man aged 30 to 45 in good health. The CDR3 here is CASSLGTSGAEQFF. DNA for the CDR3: TGCGCCAGCAGCTTGGGGACCTCAGGAGCTGAGCAGTTCTTC.